This passage covers 30 T cell receptor beta chains from one sample sequenced in a study of blood T cell repertoires in COVID-19. The protocol was immunoSEQ multiplex PCR, while the TCRdb copy is restricted to in-frame clones and leaves out a portion. The table includes about 380,000 clones, 81% detected once. The sequenced sample consisted of peripheral blood. Receptor source: a human donor with acute or convalescent COVID-19. The donor label of this sample is uncertain.

The chain has TRBV7-9 and TRBJ2-3; unclear D gene. The V and J ends lost 1 base and 4 bases respectively, with 9 bases between them. The CDR3 sequence is 14 residues long. CDR1 is SEHNR and CDR2 is FQNEAQ in the germline V gene (reference sequence). In DNA form, the CDR3 reads TGTGCCAGCAGCTTAGACTTAATGGCAGATACGCAGTATTTT. It encodes CASSLDLMADTQYF.

This chain links TRBV10-3 with TRBJ2-1; TRBD2 matches 13 bases. Germline CDR1 and CDR2: ENHRY and SYGVKD. The CDR3 covers 16 residues. V lost 8 bases and J lost 1; bases outside the gene matches: 5. CDR3 nucleotides: TGTGCCATCGGGTCACTAGCGGGAGGGTCCTACAATGAGCAGTTCTTC. Translating gives CAIGSLAGGSYNEQFF.

About this clone itself: In the same sample, other DNA sequences code for this CDR3. This chain links TRBV9 with TRBJ1-2, with TRBD1 as a possible D gene (6 bases). The V gene lost 0 bases and the J gene lost 5 bases, with 8 bases spanning the gap. The CDR3 extends over 13 amino acids. Germline CDR1 reads SGDLS; CDR2 reads YYNGEE. CDR3 bases: TGTGCCAGCAGCGTAGGGACAGATTATGGCTACACCTTC. Its protein product is CASSVGTDYGYTF.

This sequence joins TRBV5-4 and TRBJ1-2, with D perhaps TRBD1 (5 bases). Trimming took off 4 bases at V and 0 bases at J, with 13 bases between the two ends. The CDR3 extends over 15 amino acids. Germline assignment: CDR1 SGHNT and CDR2 YYREEE (reference sequence). The CDR3 DNA reads TGTGCCAGCAGCGCGGGACCGCTAGCTAACTATGGCTACACCTTC. Its translation is CASSAGPLANYGYTF.

This chain uses TRBV19 with TRBJ1-1; D is uncertain. The germline V and J ends were trimmed by 2 bases and 3 bases, with 7 bases remaining between them. This CDR3 has 13 residues. Germline-derived CDR1 and CDR2 are LNHDA and SQIVND (reference sequence). CDR3 residues: CASSINTDTEAFF. CDR3 sequence (DNA): TGTGCCAGTAGTATAAACACCGACACTGAAGCTTTCTTT.

The rearrangement joins TRBV3-1 (or the pseudogene TRBV3-2) to TRBJ1-2; 7 bases map to TRBD1. Germline CDR1 is LGHDT and CDR2 is YNNKEL (reference sequence). The CDR3 has 16 residues. The V segment lost 4 bases and the J segment 1 base; nucleotides outside the gene matches: 9. CDR3 nucleotides: TGTGCCAGCAGCCGAACGGGACAGCTTATTAACTATGGCTACACCTTC. This gives the protein CASSRTGQLINYGYTF.

The rearrangement uses TRBV19 and TRBJ1-2; 8 bases are shared with TRBD1. CDR1 and CDR2 (germline): LNHDA, SQIVND (reference sequence). V gave up 4 bases and J gave up 5 bases; unmatched junction bases: 12. This CDR3 comprises 16 residues. CDR3 in amino acids: CASSKGTGRHRYGYTF. The CDR3 DNA reads as TGTGCCAGTAGTAAGGGGACAGGCCGTCATCGGTATGGCTACACCTTC. Drawing the rest from reference TRBV19 and TRBJ1-2, the complete variable domain is DGGITQSPKYLFRKEGQNVTLSCEQNLNHDAMYWYRQDPGQGLRLIYYSQIVNDFQKGDIAEGYSVSREKKESFPLTVTSAQKNPTAFYLCASSKGTGRHRYGYTFGSGTRLTVV.

The chain is built from TRBV10-3 and TRBJ2-1; D might be TRBD2 (5 bases). Between the trimmed V and J ends, which lost 4 bases and 8 bases, there was a span of 12 bases. Germline CDR1 is ENHRY and CDR2 is SYGVKD. The CDR3 loop spans 13 amino acids. The CDR3: CAISVDLGDEQFF. In nucleotides, the CDR3 is TGTGCCATCAGTGTAGACCTCGGGGATGAGCAGTTCTTC.

The chain combines TRBV6-5 with TRBJ1-3; D uncertain. V lost 6 bases and J 0 bases, leaving 6 bases between the germline ends. This CDR3 is built from 13 residues. Germline lookup yields CDR1 MNHEY and CDR2 SVGAGI. This CDR3 reads CASRQTSGNTIYF. Here the CDR3 DNA reads TGTGCCAGCAGACAGACCTCTGGAAACACCATATATTTT.

This clone has only one observation. The chain combines TRBV5-1 with TRBJ1-6; D unclear. V lost 1 base to trimming and J lost 7 bases, with 9 bases between them. The germline gives CDR1 SGHRS, CDR2 YFSETQ. The CDR3 is 14 amino acids. The CDR3 DNA follows: TGCGCCAGCAGCTTGTACGGGAGGAATTCACCCCTCCACTTT. Its protein product is CASSLYGRNSPLHF.

This rearrangement joins TRBV2 to TRBJ2-7, with 7 bases identical to TRBD2. CDR1 SNHLY and CDR2 FYNNEI come from the germline V gene. The CDR3 is 14 amino acids. Trimming removed 6 bases from V and 4 bases from J; junction bases left unmatched: 9. CDR3 sequence: CASRGGTTLYEQYF. Here the CDR3 DNA reads TGTGCCAGCAGGGGGGGGACTACACTATACGAGCAGTACTTC.

The chain combines TRBV29-1 with TRBJ2-1; D is ambiguous. CDR1 is SQVTM and CDR2 is ANQGSEA in the germline V gene. V dropped 8 bases and J dropped 7 bases, with 21 bases sitting between them. This CDR3 has 14 residues. The DNA for the CDR3 is TGCAGCTCGGAAGAGTACGGCCACGGGAATGAGCAGTTCTTC. This translates into CSSEEYGHGNEQFF.

On this clone itself: Within the sample, other DNA sequences also encode this same CDR3. The rearrangement links TRBV7-8 to TRBJ1-2; weak D call: TRBD1 (5 bases). Germline V gives CDR1 SGHVS, CDR2 FQNEAQ. The V end lost 1 base, the J end lost 3 bases, and 6 bases lay between the germline ends. There are 13 residues in the CDR3. CDR3 loop: CASSLGRDYGYTF. CDR3 DNA: TGTGCCAGCAGCTTAGGCAGGGACTATGGCTACACCTTC.

This clone turned up a few times. CDR3 nucleotides: TGTGCCAGCAGCCAAGTCCCCCAGGTCCCGGCCATCGGGACAGTGGCCTATGGCTACACCTTC. This codes for CASSQVPQVPAIGTVAYGYTF. The V gene is TRBV3-1 (or the pseudogene TRBV3-2), the J gene TRBJ1-2; 7 bases are a match to TRBD1. V lost 1 base to trimming and J lost 4 bases; unmatched junction nucleotides: 24. In germline, CDR1 is LGHDT, CDR2 YNNKEL (reference sequence). There are 21 residues in the CDR3.

This rearrangement joins TRBV4-1 to TRBJ2-5; D is undetermined. Germline V CDR1 and CDR2: MGHRA, YSYEKL. This CDR3 is 16 amino acids long. V lost 1 base to trimming and J lost 5 bases, with 17 bases between them. The CDR3 sequence is CASSQGSSTLEETQYF. CDR3 in DNA: TGCGCCAGCAGCCAAGGAAGCAGTACCCTGGAGGAGACCCAGTACTTC.

The chain joins TRBV11-2 to TRBJ1-1, with D uncertain. CDR3 size: 15 residues. Germline CDR1 SGHAT, CDR2 FQNNGV. Deletions cut 6 bases from V and 5 bases from J, with 19 bases between. The CDR3 DNA reads as TGTGCCAGCAGACAGCTTAATGGGCATGGTACTGAAGCTTTCTTT. This sequence encodes CASRQLNGHGTEAFF.

This chain connects TRBV5-1 to TRBJ1-1, with 10 bases aligning to TRBD1. After removal of 7 bases from V and 0 bases from J, the junction contained 3 bases not matched to a gene. The CDR3 extends over 14 amino acids. Germline V lookup: CDR1 SGHRS, CDR2 YFSETQ. CDR3 residues: CASRQGAMNTEAFF. CDR3 DNA: TGCGCCAGCCGACAGGGGGCCATGAACACTGAAGCTTTCTTT.

V usage is TRBV10-3 and J usage is TRBJ1-5, with D perhaps TRBD1 (6 bases). V dropped 8 bases and J dropped 4 bases, with 12 bases sitting between them. The germline CDR1 and CDR2 sequences are ENHRY and SYGVKD. There are 13 residues in the CDR3. The CDR3 sequence: CAIGNRVNQPQHF. The CDR3 region has the DNA TGTGCCATCGGGAACAGGGTAAATCAGCCCCAGCATTTT.

This chain uses TRBV4-2 with TRBJ2-1; TRBD2 agrees at 11 bases. In germline, CDR1 is LGHNA, CDR2 YNFKEQ. The CDR3 has 16 amino acids. Germline trimming cut 5 bases from V and 1 base from J; bases unmatched to any gene: 4. The CDR3 loop reads CASSVPSGGSYNEQFF. The CDR3 DNA is TGTGCCAGCAGCGTCCCTAGCGGGGGGTCCTACAATGAGCAGTTCTTC.

V usage is TRBV21-1 and J usage is TRBJ1-2; the table calls TRBD1, which could not be checked here. TRBV21-1 is a listed pseudogene. The CDR3 extends over 16 amino acids. DNA of the CDR3: TGTGCCAGCAGCGCGACTAATCCCCGGGGACAGGGAGATTACACCTTC. This translates into CASSATNPRGQGDYTF.

The V gene is TRBV5-1, the J gene TRBJ2-7, with a weak D call TRBD1 (6 bases). The CDR3 spans 15 residues. Germline loops: CDR1 SGHRS, CDR2 YFSETQ. Trimming left V 4 bases short and J 6 bases short, with 20 bases between. The DNA for the CDR3 is TGCGCCAGCAGCGCGAGCACAGGGCGCGGTGGCGAGCAGTACTTC. Protein sequence: CASSASTGRGGEQYF.

V and J are TRBV6-5 and TRBJ2-1; the D gene is possibly TRBD1 (5 bases). V lost 0 bases, J lost 1 base, and 7 bases lay in between. This CDR3 is built from 15 residues. Germline V CDR1 and CDR2: MNHEY, SVGAGI. CDR3 loop: CASSYSGESYNEQFF. The CDR3 DNA reads TGTGCCAGCAGTTACTCAGGGGAATCCTACAATGAGCAGTTCTTC.

Only one count was recorded for this clone. The rearrangement joins TRBV6-6 to TRBJ1-1; no firm D call. Germline V lookup: CDR1 MNHNY, CDR2 SVGAGI (reference sequence). The CDR3 extends over 14 amino acids. V was pared by 4 bases and J by 1 base, with 10 bases between. CDR3 region: CASSSPQKNTEAFF. DNA for the CDR3: TGTGCCAGCAGTTCCCCCCAGAAGAACACTGAAGCTTTCTTT.

This clone was seen a handful of times. This CDR3 reads CASSQVGQGEIGGYTF. CDR3 nucleotides: TGTGCCAGCAGCCAAGTGGGACAGGGCGAAATTGGGGGCTACACCTTC. This sequence joins TRBV3-1 (or the pseudogene TRBV3-2) and TRBJ1-2; 9 positions agree with TRBD1. The germline CDR1 and CDR2 sequences are LGHDT and YNNKEL (reference sequence). The junction had 11 bases not matched to a gene; V was cut back by 1 base and J by 8 bases. This CDR3 is built from 16 residues.

V and J are TRBV27 and TRBJ1-2; the D gene is possibly TRBD1 (5 bases). The CDR3 spans 14 residues. The V gene's germline CDR1 is MNHEY and CDR2 SMNVEV (reference sequence). V was trimmed by 3 bases and J by 6 bases, leaving 14 bases between them. This CDR3 reads CASSLARDLDGYTF. CDR3 in DNA: TGTGCCAGCAGTTTGGCCAGGGATCTCGATGGCTACACCTTC.

The chain combines TRBV2 with TRBJ1-5; a possible D gene is TRBD1 (5 bases). V was trimmed by 4 bases and J by 4 bases, leaving 14 bases between them. From germline, CDR1 is SNHLY and CDR2 FYNNEI. This CDR3 comprises 15 residues. The CDR3 is CASSGARDWNQPQHF. CDR3 bases: TGTGCCAGCAGTGGGGCAAGGGACTGGAATCAGCCCCAGCATTTT.

This clone occurred a few times. The V gene is TRBV6-6, the J gene TRBJ1-2; D gene unclear. The V gene's germline CDR1 is MNHNY and CDR2 SVGAGI (reference sequence). The CDR3 has 13 residues. Trimming took 10 bases from V and 2 from J, leaving 14 bases between them. The CDR3 DNA sequence: TGTGCCATCCTTGAAGGACTGAACTATGGCTACACCTTC. Protein sequence: CAILEGLNYGYTF.

The chain employs TRBV10-1 and TRBJ2-1; 7 bases line up with TRBD2. After removal of 3 bases from V and 1 base from J, the junction contained 3 bases not matched to a gene. CDR1 and CDR2 (germline): WNHNN, SYGVQD (reference sequence). This CDR3 spans 15 amino acids. Written as DNA, the CDR3 is TGCGCCAGCAGTGATGTCGGGAGGTCCTACAATGAGCAGTTCTTC. This translates into CASSDVGRSYNEQFF.

The chain uses TRBV11-2 and TRBJ1-1; 9 nucleotides align to TRBD1. With 1 base clipped from V and 7 bases from J, the junction kept 4 bases outside the gene matches. Looked up from germline, CDR1 is SGHAT and CDR2 is FQNNGV. This CDR3 comprises 14 residues. CDR3: CASSLAATGGEAFF. DNA of the CDR3: TGTGCCAGCAGCTTAGCGGCGACAGGGGGTGAAGCTTTCTTT.

This clone was counted only a few times. The chain has TRBV6-5 and TRBJ1-1; TRBD1 aligns across 7 bases. Germline values: CDR1 MNHEY, CDR2 SVGAGI. J was trimmed by 4 bases and V by 2 bases; bases with no gene match: 1. The CDR3 totals 13 residues. The CDR3: CASSYGDSTEAFF. The CDR3 DNA sequence: TGTGCCAGCAGTTACGGGGACAGCACTGAAGCTTTCTTT.